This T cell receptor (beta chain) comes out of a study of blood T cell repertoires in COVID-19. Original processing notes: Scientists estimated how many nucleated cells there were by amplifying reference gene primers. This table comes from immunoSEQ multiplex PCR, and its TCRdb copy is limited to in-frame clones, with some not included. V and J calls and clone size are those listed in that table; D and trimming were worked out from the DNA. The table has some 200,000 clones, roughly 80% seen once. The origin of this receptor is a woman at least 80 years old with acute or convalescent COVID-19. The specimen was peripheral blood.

The CDR3 is CASSDRSSGNTIYF. CDR3 nucleotides: TGTGCCAGTAGCGACAGGAGCTCTGGAAACACCATATATTTT. This chain joins TRBV19 and TRBJ1-3; perhaps TRBD1 as D (6 bases). The V end was cut by 6 bases, the J end by 0 bases, with 9 bases between. Germline V CDR1 and CDR2: LNHDA, SQIVND (reference sequence). This CDR3 comprises 14 residues.